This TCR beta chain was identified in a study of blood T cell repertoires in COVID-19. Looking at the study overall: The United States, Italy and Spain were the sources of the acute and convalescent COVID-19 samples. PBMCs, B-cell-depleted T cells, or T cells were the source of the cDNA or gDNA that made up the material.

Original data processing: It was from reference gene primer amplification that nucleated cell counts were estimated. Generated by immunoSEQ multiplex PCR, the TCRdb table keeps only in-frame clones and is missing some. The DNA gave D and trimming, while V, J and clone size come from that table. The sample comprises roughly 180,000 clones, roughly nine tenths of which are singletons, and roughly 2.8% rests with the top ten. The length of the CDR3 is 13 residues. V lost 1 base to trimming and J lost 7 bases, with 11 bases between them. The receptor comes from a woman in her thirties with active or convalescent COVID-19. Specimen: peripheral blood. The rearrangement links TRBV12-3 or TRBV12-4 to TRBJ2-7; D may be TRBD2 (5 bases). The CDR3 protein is CASSLEGGLEQYF. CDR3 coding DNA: TGTGCCAGCAGTTTAGAAGGAGGCCTGGAGCAGTACTTC.